These 16 T cell receptor beta chains were all obtained from the same sample, sequenced in a study of shared clonotypes between healthy human individuals. This table comes from immunoSEQ multiplex PCR, and its TCRdb copy is limited to in-frame clones, with some not included. The sample includes some 550,000 clones, about 96% of them seen just once. The source material was naive CD4+ T cells sorted from blood. Subset indicated: CD45RA+ positively selected. The receptors were gathered from a woman aged 30 to 39 in good health.

J is TRBJ1-5 and V is TRBV28, with 7 bases matching TRBD1. V shed 5 bases and J 1 base; nucleotides not matched to a gene: 8. CDR1 MDHEN and CDR2 SYDVKM come from the germline V gene. CDR3 size: 16 residues. CDR3 in DNA: TGTGCCAGCAGTCCCCCCGACAGGGTGAGCAATCAGCCCCAGCATTTT. Translating it yields CASSPPDRVSNQPQHF.

The chain joins TRBV7-2 to TRBJ2-6, with D tentatively TRBD1 (6 bases). Trimming stripped 5 bases from V and 2 bases from J, with 13 bases between. The germline V gene has CDR1 SGHTA and CDR2 FQGNSA. This CDR3 is built from 16 residues. DNA for the CDR3: TGTGCCAGCAGCCAAGGGGCAGGGGCTGGGGCCAACGTCCTGACTTTC. This sequence encodes CASSQGAGAGANVLTF.

The gene calls are TRBV11-3 and TRBJ2-1, with 10 bases aligning to TRBD2. The CDR3 length is 16 residues. Per germline, CDR1 SGHNT and CDR2 YENEEA. The V gene end was trimmed by 5 bases and the J gene end by 2 bases; junction bases not matched to a gene: 6. CDR3 bases: TGTGCCAGCAGCCAATCTACTAGCGGGACCTACAATGAGCAGTTCTTC. Amino acid sequence: CASSQSTSGTYNEQFF.

The rearrangement joins TRBV10-3 to TRBJ1-4; TRBD1 might be the D (6 bases). The CDR3 has 14 residues. Germline CDR1 and CDR2: ENHRY and SYGVKD. Between the trimmed V and J ends, which lost 2 bases and 3 bases, there was a span of 7 bases. The CDR3 nucleotides are TGTGCCATCAGTGAGGGGGGCTCTAATGAAAAACTGTTTTTT. This encodes CAISEGGSNEKLFF.

The chain couples TRBV28 to TRBJ2-1; possible D gene TRBD2, 6 bases. The germline V gene encodes CDR1 MDHEN and CDR2 SYDVKM. The CDR3 has 12 amino acids. Trimming stripped 2 bases from V and 9 bases from J, with 8 bases between. The CDR3, as DNA: TGTGCCAGCAGTTTAGTGGAGGGTGAGCAGTTCTTC. Translation: CASSLVEGEQFF.

This chain links TRBV28 with TRBJ2-6; no clear D. The V end was cut by 4 bases, the J end by 0 bases, with 4 bases between. This CDR3 contains 14 residues. The germline V gene has CDR1 MDHEN and CDR2 SYDVKM. The CDR3 DNA follows: TGTGCCAGCAGTTATAACTCTGGGGCCAACGTCCTGACTTTC. Protein product: CASSYNSGANVLTF.

In the case of this clone: The same CDR3 can be traced to other DNA sequences in this sample. The genes are TRBV19 and TRBJ1-1; D gene ambiguous. Trimming took 3 bases from V and 5 from J, leaving 13 bases between them. CDR3 length equals 14 residues. Germline CDR1 and CDR2: LNHDA and SQIVND (reference sequence). The CDR3 nucleotides read TGTGCCAGTAGTATTCGAATGGGGAATACTGAAGCTTTCTTT. It yields the protein CASSIRMGNTEAFF. Together with reference TRBV19 and TRBJ1-1, the CDR3 gives the full variable domain: DGGITQSPKYLFRKEGQNVTLSCEQNLNHDAMYWYRQDPGQGLRLIYYSQIVNDFQKGDIAEGYSVSREKKESFPLTVTSAQKNPTAFYLCASSIRMGNTEAFFGQGTRLTVV.

In this sample, this clone turned up once. The V gene is TRBV9, the J gene TRBJ2-1; 8 bases map to TRBD2. Germline-derived CDR1 and CDR2 are SGDLS and YYNGEE. Trimming took 1 base from V and 0 from J; bases not matched to a gene: 3. This CDR3 is built from 16 residues. This CDR3 reads CASSVSSGSSYNEQFF. CDR3 DNA sequence: TGTGCCAGCAGCGTAAGCAGCGGGAGCTCCTACAATGAGCAGTTCTTC.

This clone appeared a single time. The chain links TRBV27 to TRBJ2-3; no clear D gene. Trimming removed 3 bases at V and 2 bases at J, with 9 bases between. Germline-derived CDR1 and CDR2 are MNHEY and SMNVEV (reference sequence). The CDR3 sequence is 14 residues long. The CDR3 here is CASSFNWYTDTQYF. The CDR3 region has the DNA TGTGCCAGCAGTTTCAACTGGTACACAGATACGCAGTATTTT.

The chain employs TRBV28 and TRBJ2-2; D remains unclear. The CDR3 covers 15 residues. Germline V CDR1 and CDR2: MDHEN, SYDVKM. Trimming stripped 4 bases from V and 6 bases from J, with 15 bases between. CDR3 DNA: TGTGCCAGCAGTTCGACATCCCTAAGCGCCGGGGAGCTGTTTTTT. Translated: CASSSTSLSAGELFF. Together with reference TRBV28 and TRBJ2-2, the CDR3 gives the full variable domain: DVKVTQSSRYLVKRTGEKVFLECVQDMDHENMFWYRQDPGLGLRLIYFSYDVKMKEKGDIPEGYSVSREKKERFSLILESASTNQTSMYLCASSSTSLSAGELFFGEGSRLTVL.

This clone has only one observation. This sequence joins TRBV5-1 and TRBJ2-7, with unresolved D. From germline, CDR1 is SGHRS and CDR2 YFSETQ. The V end was cut by 0 bases, the J end by 2 bases, with 9 bases between. This CDR3 has 14 residues. In DNA form, the CDR3 reads TGCGCCAGCAGCTTGGGTCAAACCCCCTACGAGCAGTACTTC. Amino acids: CASSLGQTPYEQYF.

J is TRBJ2-7 and V is TRBV7-2; 8 bases agree with TRBD2. Per the germline V gene, CDR1 is SGHTA and CDR2 is FQGNSA. The CDR3 covers 15 residues. V lost 5 bases, J lost 1 base, and 7 bases stayed unmatched. Written as DNA, the CDR3 is TGTGCCAGCAGCCCCCAAGCGGGAGTGTCCTACGAGCAGTACTTC. Its translation: CASSPQAGVSYEQYF. The full variable domain, rest sourced from reference TRBV7-2 and TRBJ2-7, is GAGVSQSPSNKVTEKGKDVELRCDPISGHTALYWYRQSLGQGLEFLIYFQGNSAPDKSGLPSDRFSAERTGGSVSTLTIQRTQQEDSAVYLCASSPQAGVSYEQYFGPGTRLTVT.

This sequence joins TRBV28 and TRBJ2-7; D call uncertain. In germline, CDR1 is MDHEN, CDR2 SYDVKM. The length of the CDR3 is 10 residues. V was trimmed by 8 bases and J by 5 bases, leaving 7 bases between them. CDR3 coding DNA: TGTGCCAGCGGCGGTAACGAGCAGTACTTC. It codes for CASGGNEQYF.

V gene TRBV6-1 combines with J gene TRBJ2-5; D could derive from TRBD1 or TRBD2 (5 bases each). Germline V lookup: CDR1 MNHNS, CDR2 SASEGT. V was clipped by 6 bases and J by 6 bases, with 14 bases between them. The CDR3 totals 13 residues. CDR3 in amino acids: CASRWDGGQTQYF. DNA of the CDR3: TGTGCCAGCAGATGGGACGGCGGTCAGACCCAGTACTTC.

The J gene is TRBJ2-5, the V gene TRBV27; maybe TRBD2 (5 bases). This CDR3 comprises 16 residues. Trimming took off 2 bases at V and 4 bases at J, with 17 bases between the two ends. Germline CDR1 reads MNHEY; CDR2 reads SMNVEV (reference sequence). CDR3 residues: CASSLRGLRSRETQYF. The CDR3 DNA sequence: TGTGCCAGCAGTTTACGGGGTCTGAGGTCCCGAGAGACCCAGTACTTC.

In its sample, this clone was seen once. The chain couples TRBV10-2 to TRBJ2-1; 8 bases match TRBD2. The junction had 5 bases not matched to a gene; V was cut back by 6 bases and J by 4 bases. The CDR3 extends over 14 amino acids. Germline values: CDR1 WSHSY, CDR2 SAAADI. This CDR3 reads CASRRREVYNEQFF. CDR3 sequence (DNA): TGCGCCAGCAGAAGGCGGGAGGTATACAATGAGCAGTTCTTC.